Listed here is a single T cell receptor (beta chain). Its antigen is not known. Making the TCR beta libraries involved quantitative 5'-RACE with molecular barcodes. MiXCR was run by TCRdb on the 5' RACE reads, yielding one entry per CDR3 protein. Here the sample spans fewer than 35,000 distinct CDR3 sequences, 14% being singletons. This sample was included in a study of CD8 T cells in ankylosing spondylitis. This CDR3 is 16 amino acids long. From germline, CDR1 is MNHEY and CDR2 SMNVEV (reference sequence). V was clipped by 4 bases and J by 6 bases; unmatched bases: 8. Broader study findings: For ankylosing spondylitis blood, a TCR beta motif of several highly homologous variants appeared characteristic. As reported, disease-linked clones showed significant enrichment in matched ankylosing spondylitis synovial fluid. In synovial fluid and blood from reactive arthritis, some motif variants were previously reported.

This sequence originates from a male donor with ankylosing spondylitis or in good health (not recorded which). The chain uses TRBV27 and TRBJ2-2, with 10 bases that match TRBD1. Specimen: blood. For the CDR3, the DNA is TGTGCCAGCAGTTCCAAGGCAGGACAGGGGGCCGGGGAGCTGTTTTTT. It translates to CASSSKAGQGAGELFF.